A single sample is the source of the 27 T cell receptor beta chains below, sequenced in a study of CD8+CD57+ T cells in acquired aplastic anemia. Profiles of TCR beta VDJ and CDR3 were generated from a genomic DNA template. TCRdb fed the reads into MiXCR, producing one record per CDR3 protein. The top ten clones hold around 8.8% of a sample with around 200,000 distinct CDR3 sequences, around 47% of them seen once. By flow cytometry, patients selected for sequencing had shown an expansion of CD8+CD57+ cells. Sequenced input: sorted CD4+, CD8+, or CD8+CD57+ T cells (not recorded which) from PBMCs. The receptors derive from a human donor with aplastic anemia.

The sample holds a few counts of this clonotype. The chain recombines TRBV12-5 with TRBJ2-5, with 13 nucleotides matching TRBD2. The trim removed 8 bases at V and 5 bases at J, leaving 26 bases unmatched. There are 21 residues in the CDR3. CDR1 is LGHNT and CDR2 is FRNRAP in the germline V gene. The CDR3 region is CASSFNRVFEGLAGAMETQYF. In DNA, the CDR3 is TGTGCTAGTTCCTTCAACCGGGTCTTCGAAGGACTAGCGGGAGCTATGGAGACCCAGTACTTC. Full variable domain (outside the CDR3, taken from reference TRBV12-5 and TRBJ2-5): DARVTQTPRHKVTEMGQEVTMRCQPILGHNTVFWYRQTMMQGLELLAYFRNRAPLDDSGMPKDRFSAEMPDATLATLKIQPSEPRDSAVYFCASSFNRVFEGLAGAMETQYFGPGTRLLVL.

The rearrangement joins TRBV15 to TRBJ1-1, with 9 nucleotides matching TRBD1. Germline V CDR1 and CDR2: LNHNV, YYDKDF (reference sequence). CDR3 length: 14 residues. After removal of 7 bases from V and 1 base from J, the junction contained 4 bases not matched to a gene. CDR3 DNA: TGTGCCACCATCCAGGGACAGGGGAACACTGAAGCTTTCTTT. It specifies CATIQGQGNTEAFF.

The rearrangement joins TRBV29-1 to TRBJ2-7; the D is unclear. The V end lost 3 bases, the J end lost 0 bases, and 9 bases lay between the germline ends. Germline CDR1 and CDR2: SQVTM and ANQGSEA. The CDR3 is 13 residues long. CDR3 region: CSVESRASYEQYF. The CDR3 DNA follows: TGCAGCGTTGAGAGCAGAGCCTCCTACGAGCAGTACTTC.

The chain carries TRBV20-1 and TRBJ1-4; 8 bases agree with TRBD1. Germline V gives CDR1 DFQATT, CDR2 SNEGSKA (reference sequence). Trimming cost V 0 bases and J 0 bases; bases outside gene matches: 6. The CDR3 has 17 amino acids. CDR3 protein: CSARDQTGGTTNEKLFF. The CDR3 DNA sequence: TGCAGTGCTAGAGACCAAACAGGGGGAACAACTAATGAAAAACTGTTTTTT.

This clonotype was counted ten times or more. The chain couples TRBV10-3 to TRBJ2-3; D not certain. Germline-derived CDR1 and CDR2 are ENHRY and SYGVKD. This CDR3 comprises 14 residues. V was trimmed by 3 bases and J by 3 bases, leaving 10 bases between them. Here the CDR3 reads CAISEQRRTDTQYF. DNA for the CDR3: TGTGCCATCAGTGAACAGAGGAGAACAGATACGCAGTATTTT.

This clonotype was counted at least ten times. This sequence joins TRBV6-5 and TRBJ2-7; D is possibly TRBD1 (6 bases). CDR3 length equals 13 residues. V was cut by 4 bases and J by 2 bases, with 9 bases left in between. Germline V lookup: CDR1 MNHEY, CDR2 SVGAGI. The CDR3 region has the DNA TGTGCCAGCAGTTTCCGACAGGCCTACGAGCAGTACTTC. Translated, it gives CASSFRQAYEQYF.

V usage is TRBV7-8 and J usage is TRBJ1-4; possibly TRBD1 for D (5 bases). V shed 2 bases and J shed 8 bases, with 9 bases lying between them. This CDR3 has 13 residues. Germline V gives CDR1 SGHVS, CDR2 FQNEAQ. For the CDR3, the DNA is TGTGCCAGCAGCTTAAATCGGGGGGAAAAACTGTTTTTT. Its protein is CASSLNRGEKLFF.

Regarding this clonotype: This sequence may be a read error, since a much larger clone differs from it by one base. The conserved closing phenylalanine or tryptophan is absent in this CDR3, likely reflecting a read error. The J gene is TRBJ2-3, the V gene TRBV6-1; 9 bases are shared with TRBD1. After removal of 4 bases from V and 3 bases from J, the junction contained 11 bases not matched to a gene. In germline, CDR1 is MNHNS, CDR2 SASEGT. This CDR3 region has 17 residues. For the CDR3, the DNA is TGTGCCAGCAGTGTCGGTATAACAGGGGGCAAGACAGATACGCAGTATCTT. Its translation is CASSVGITGGKTDTQYL.

In this sample, this clonotype turned up many times. The chain couples TRBV7-9 to TRBJ2-3, with no clear D. Germline lookup yields CDR1 SEHNR and CDR2 FQNEAQ (reference sequence). CDR3 length equals 16 residues. Trimming removed 5 bases at V and 3 bases at J, with 18 bases between. CDR3 residues: CASSGLGPLFTDTQYF. DNA for the CDR3: TGTGCCAGCAGCGGTCTAGGGCCCCTTTTTACAGATACGCAGTATTTT.

V is TRBV11-1 and J is TRBJ2-2; D may be TRBD1 (6 bases). The V gene lost 8 bases and the J gene lost 3 bases, with 25 bases spanning the gap. Germline loops: CDR1 SGHAT, CDR2 FQDESV (reference sequence). This CDR3 has 18 residues. CDR3 region: CASDTGRDIPFYTGELFF. In DNA, the CDR3 is TGTGCCAGCGACACTGGCCGGGACATTCCCTTTTACACCGGGGAGCTGTTTTTT.

The CDR3 protein is CASRDPSSSYGYTF. The CDR3 bases are TGTGCCAGCCGGGACCCATCTTCCAGCTATGGCTACACCTTC. V usage is TRBV2 and J usage is TRBJ1-2; TRBD1 might be the D (5 bases). This CDR3 spans 14 amino acids. The V gene lost 8 bases and the J gene lost 4 bases, with 17 bases spanning the gap. Germline CDR1 reads SNHLY; CDR2 reads FYNNEI.

The rearrangement uses TRBV9 and TRBJ1-3, with 9 bases aligning to TRBD1. The CDR3 is 18 amino acids. V dropped 4 bases and J dropped 0; count of bases not matched to a gene: 11. Looked up from germline, CDR1 is SGDLS and CDR2 is YYNGEE. Here the CDR3 reads CASSSRTGAFHSGNTIYF. For the CDR3, the DNA is TGTGCCAGCAGCTCCAGGACAGGGGCCTTCCACTCTGGAAACACCATATATTTT.

In the case of this clonotype: With a much larger clone just one base away, this may be a read error. This chain links TRBV5-1 with TRBJ1-3; the D is unclear. Germline CDR1 and CDR2: SGHRS and YFSETQ. V was trimmed by 10 bases and J by 0 bases, leaving 14 bases between them. The CDR3 contains 14 residues. The CDR3 loop reads CAGTLEGSGNTIYF. For the CDR3, the DNA is TGCGCCGGCACCCTGGAGGGCTCTGGAAACACCATATATTTT.

This clonotype has a count of ten or more. V gene TRBV19 combines with J gene TRBJ2-7; no reliable D call. This CDR3 contains 13 residues. Trimming removed 2 bases at V and 1 base at J, with 6 bases between. CDR1 and CDR2 from the germline V gene are LNHDA and SQIVND (reference sequence). The CDR3 DNA follows: TGTGCCAGTAGTATAAAGGGATCCTACGAGCAGTACTTC. Protein: CASSIKGSYEQYF.

This clonotype was counted many times. The chain couples TRBV20-1 to TRBJ1-1, with TRBD1 as a possible D gene (6 bases). The V end was cut by 6 bases, the J end by 6 bases, with 14 bases between. This CDR3 comprises 12 residues. Germline CDR1 DFQATT, CDR2 SNEGSKA (reference sequence). As DNA, the CDR3 is TGCAGTGCAGAAAGGGGGATCGCTGAAGCTTTCTTT. Amino acid sequence: CSAERGIAEAFF.

The chain carries TRBV20-1 and TRBJ2-7; 9 bases are shared with TRBD2. CDR3 length: 14 residues. CDR1 is DFQATT, CDR2 SNEGSKA, per germline (reference sequence). V lost 3 bases to trimming and J lost 0 bases; unmatched junction nucleotides: 3. The CDR3 coding sequence is TGCAGTGCTAGGACAGCGGGAGGCTCCTACGAGCAGTACTTC. Residues: CSARTAGGSYEQYF.

This clonotype was detected many times. V and J are TRBV12-3 or TRBV12-4 and TRBJ2-7; D possibly corresponds to TRBD1 (6 bases). The CDR3 contains 13 residues. The V end lost 2 bases, the J end lost 9 bases, and 14 bases lay between the germline ends. The CDR3 reads CASSLLPGVGQYF. In DNA, the CDR3 is TGTGCCAGCAGTTTACTCCCAGGGGTGGGGCAGTACTTC.

A note on this clonotype: A much larger clone lies a single base off, so this may be a read error. The J gene is TRBJ2-3, the V gene TRBV5-1, with TRBD1 identical over 7 bases. Looked up from germline, CDR1 is SGHRS and CDR2 is YFSETQ. This CDR3 contains 15 residues. Here the CDR3 reads CTSSDGTDSTDTQYF. The CDR3 coding sequence is TGCACCAGCAGCGACGGGACAGACAGCACAGATACGCAGTATTTT.

V gene TRBV4-2 combines with J gene TRBJ2-7; D not resolved. There are 15 residues in the CDR3. The V end was cut by 0 bases, the J end by 1 base, with 10 bases between. The germline CDR1 and CDR2 sequences are LGHNA and YNFKEQ. CDR3 region: CASSQDRALSYEQYF. CDR3 nucleotide sequence: TGTGCCAGCAGCCAAGATAGGGCCCTATCCTACGAGCAGTACTTC.

The rearrangement uses TRBV2 and TRBJ2-3; D possibly uses TRBD1 or TRBD2 (6 bases each). CDR1 and CDR2 (germline): SNHLY, FYNNEI. The germline V and J ends were trimmed by 4 bases and 5 bases, with 13 bases remaining between them. The CDR3 has 14 amino acids. The CDR3 spells CASSGEAGEDTQYF. CDR3 bases: TGTGCCAGCAGTGGGGAGGCAGGGGAAGATACGCAGTATTTT. Together with reference TRBV2 and TRBJ2-3, the CDR3 gives the full variable domain: EPEVTQTPSHQVTQMGQEVILRCVPISNHLYFYWYRQILGQKVEFLVSFYNNEISEKSEIFDDQFSVERPDGSNFTLKIRSTKLEDSAMYFCASSGEAGEDTQYFGPGTRLTVL.

This clonotype was counted ten times or more. The rearrangement links TRBV12-3 or TRBV12-4 to TRBJ2-7, with TRBD1 as a possible D gene (6 bases). The ends were cut back, 6 bases at V and 7 bases at J, with 10 bases in the middle. The CDR3 length is 11 residues. The chain's CDR3 is CASRTGSEQYF. The CDR3 DNA sequence: TGTGCCAGCAGGACAGGTTCGGAGCAGTACTTC.

Points on this clonotype: The conserved phenylalanine or tryptophan is not found at the CDR3 terminus, so this likely reflects a read error. DNA for the CDR3: TGTGCCACCAGTGATTTGCAGGGGTCCTACACCGGGGAGCTGTTTCTT. Translating gives CATSDLQGSYTGELFL. The chain is built from TRBV24-1 and TRBJ2-2; perhaps TRBD1 as D (6 bases). CDR3 length: 16 amino acids. The V end was cut by 0 bases, the J end by 3 bases, with 10 bases between. CDR1 is KGHDR, CDR2 SFDVKD, per germline.

This sequence joins TRBV7-8 and TRBJ1-5, with 11 bases that match TRBD1. Trimming took 3 bases from V and 6 from J; bases not matched to a gene: 4. The CDR3 is 15 residues long. Germline CDR1 reads SGHVS; CDR2 reads FQNEAQ. Here the CDR3 reads CASSLGQGVPQPQHF. DNA for the CDR3: TGTGCCAGCAGCTTGGGACAGGGGGTACCTCAGCCCCAGCATTTT.

This clonotype came up a few times. The V gene is TRBV2, the J gene TRBJ1-1, with TRBD1 as a possible D gene (5 bases). V lost 8 bases, J lost 1 base, and 11 bases lay in between. The CDR3 contains 13 residues. Looked up from germline, CDR1 is SNHLY and CDR2 is FYNNEI. DNA of the CDR3: TGTGCCAGCGGGGGAGAACGGAACACTGAAGCTTTCTTT. It yields the protein CASGGERNTEAFF.

This clonotype was counted ten times or more. This chain joins TRBV7-2 and TRBJ1-5, with D possibly being TRBD1 (6 bases). This CDR3 comprises 16 residues. The germline gives CDR1 SGHTA, CDR2 FQGNSA. The germline V and J ends were trimmed by 3 bases and 7 bases, with 19 bases remaining between them. CDR3 protein: CASSFLGGGGRQPQHF. CDR3 coding DNA: TGTGCCAGCAGCTTCTTGGGGGGAGGGGGGAGGCAGCCCCAGCATTTT. Full variable domain (rest looked up from reference TRBV7-2 and TRBJ1-5): GAGVSQSPSNKVTEKGKDVELRCDPISGHTALYWYRQSLGQGLEFLIYFQGNSAPDKSGLPSDRFSAERTGGSVSTLTIQRTQQEDSAVYLCASSFLGGGGRQPQHFGDGTRLSIL.

This clonotype was seen repeatedly, ten times or more. The chain is built from TRBV4-1 and TRBJ2-5; D unresolved. Germline loops: CDR1 MGHRA, CDR2 YSYEKL. The V and J ends lost 2 bases and 2 bases respectively, with 12 bases between them. The CDR3 consists of 15 residues. The CDR3 sequence is CASSQLVAVQETQYF. CDR3 in DNA: TGCGCCAGCAGCCAACTCGTTGCGGTACAAGAGACCCAGTACTTC.

This sequence joins TRBV19 and TRBJ1-2, with D perhaps TRBD1 (6 bases). Germline assignment: CDR1 LNHDA and CDR2 SQIVND (reference sequence). The CDR3 runs to 13 residues. Deletions cut 0 bases from V and 8 bases from J, with 10 bases between. CDR3 in amino acids: CASSIDGGSGYTF. The CDR3 region has the DNA TGTGCCAGTAGTATAGATGGGGGCTCCGGCTACACCTTC.